A single sample gave rise to the 14 T cell receptor beta chains below, sequenced in a study of T-cell memory formation after mild COVID-19 (dated by TCRdb to about 2021). Library generation was performed with 5' RACE. Sequenced using an Illumina NovaSeq 6000. The public reads were quality trimmed at Q25 with fastp and then assembled into clones with MiXCR by TCRdb, keeping productive beta chains. Every distinct CDR3 protein forms one entry, paired with its most common genes and DNA. Counted in this sample were 55,000 to 75,000 distinct CDR3 sequences; around a quarter of them appeared once. 35% to 45% of the sample is taken by the ten largest. Sequenced input: PBMCs or a T cell subset sorted from them (not recorded which). Source of these receptors: a man between 18 and 35 years old who had mild COVID-19 (a few samples of this study predate the infection). The sample titles of this study are shuffled in the database, so cell type and time point are left out; the donor was told from shared clones.

J is TRBJ2-3 and V is TRBV6-5; 14 bases line up with TRBD2. CDR3 length: 18 residues. Germline V CDR1 and CDR2: MNHEY, SVGAGI. J was trimmed by 0 bases and V by 2 bases; bases with no gene match: 4. Here the CDR3 reads CASSYRTSGGPSTDTQYF. CDR3 nucleotide sequence: TGTGCCAGCAGTTACAGGACTAGCGGGGGGCCTAGCACAGATACGCAGTATTTT.

This clonotype appeared a few times. The chain recombines TRBV2 with TRBJ2-7; tentatively, D is TRBD1 or TRBD2 (5 bases each). CDR1 and CDR2 (germline): SNHLY, FYNNEI. Trimming stripped 6 bases from V and 0 bases from J, with 12 bases between. The CDR3 runs to 14 residues. For the CDR3, the DNA is TGTGCCAGCAGCCGGGACGGCAGCTCCTACGAGCAGTACTTC. Translation gives CASSRDGSSYEQYF.

CDR3 in amino acids: CASSSGVGYTF. As DNA, the CDR3 is TGTGCCAGCAGCTCAGGGGTTGGCTACACCTTC. The V and J genes are TRBV5-5 and TRBJ1-2; perhaps TRBD1 as D (6 bases). Germline V gene data show CDR1 as SGHKS and CDR2 as YYEKEE (reference sequence). V lost 3 bases and J lost 7, with 7 bases in between. The CDR3 has 11 amino acids.

The genes are TRBV6-4 and TRBJ2-3; 8 bases map to TRBD2. Trimming at V came to 3 bases and at J to 4 bases, leaving 6 bases not matched to a gene. CDR3 length: 15 amino acids. CDR1 is MRHNA, CDR2 SNTAGT, per germline. Here the CDR3 reads CASSDGAGASDTQYF. The CDR3 region has the DNA TGTGCCAGCAGTGATGGAGCGGGGGCTTCAGATACGCAGTATTTT.

The table lists this clonotype with a few counts. This rearrangement joins TRBV7-9 to TRBJ2-3; tentative D call: TRBD1 (5 bases). The CDR3 extends over 11 amino acids. In germline, CDR1 is SEHNR, CDR2 FQNEAQ (reference sequence). The V end lost 8 bases, the J end lost 5 bases, and 8 bases lay between the germline ends. In DNA form, the CDR3 reads TGTGCCAGCGGCCAGGGAGATACGCAGTATTTT. It is translated as CASGQGDTQYF. Looking up the rest from reference TRBV7-9 and TRBJ2-3 gives the full variable domain: DTGVSQNPRHKITKRGQNVTFRCDPISEHNRLYWYRQTLGQGPEFLTYFQNEAQLEKSRLLSDRFSAERPKGSFSTLEIQRTEQGDSAMYLCASGQGDTQYFGPGTRLTVL.

Worth noting for this clonotype: At one end the junction does not follow the germline gene, possibly because of a read error. V usage is TRBV19 and J usage is TRBJ2-1, with a weak D call TRBD1 (6 bases). CDR1 and CDR2 (germline): LNHDA, SQIVND (reference sequence). The CDR3 loop spans 15 amino acids. The CDR3 sequence: CASSSHRPFTGEQFF. Written as DNA, the CDR3 is TGTGCTAGTAGTTCCCACCGTCCTTTTACAGGGGAGCAGTTCTTC.

The chain joins TRBV9 to TRBJ2-3; the D gene could be TRBD1 or TRBD2 (5 bases each). The CDR3 runs to 16 residues. The V gene lost 0 bases and the J gene lost 3 bases, with 14 bases spanning the gap. Germline CDR1 reads SGDLS; CDR2 reads YYNGEE. This chain's CDR3 is CASSVGAGRRTDTQYF. The CDR3 DNA reads TGTGCCAGCAGCGTAGGGGCAGGGAGAAGGACAGATACGCAGTATTTT. The full variable domain, its missing parts supplied by reference TRBV9 and TRBJ2-3, is DSGVTQTPKHLITATGQRVTLRCSPRSGDLSVYWYQQSLDQGLQFLIQYYNGEERAKGNILERFSAQQFPDLHSELNLSSLELGDSALYFCASSVGAGRRTDTQYFGPGTRLTVL.

This clonotype was seen only a few times. The rearrangement uses TRBV28 and TRBJ2-1; 10 nucleotides align to TRBD2. Looked up from germline, CDR1 is MDHEN and CDR2 is SYDVKM. The CDR3 has 15 residues. V shed 7 bases, J shed 10 bases, and the junction held 13 bases outside the gene matches. The CDR3 loop reads CASTPRAGGFPEQFF. The CDR3, as DNA: TGTGCCAGCACCCCAAGAGCGGGGGGGTTCCCAGAGCAGTTCTTC. Drawing the rest from reference TRBV28 and TRBJ2-1, the complete variable domain is DVKVTQSSRYLVKRTGEKVFLECVQDMDHENMFWYRQDPGLGLRLIYFSYDVKMKEKGDIPEGYSVSREKKERFSLILESASTNQTSMYLCASTPRAGGFPEQFFGPGTRLTVL.

The genes are TRBV4-3 and TRBJ2-7, with TRBD1 as a possible D gene (6 bases). The V end lost 4 bases, the J end lost 0 bases, and 10 bases lay between the germline ends. The germline V gene has CDR1 LGHNA and CDR2 YSLEER. The CDR3 is 14 amino acids. The CDR3 here is CASSRQASSYEQYF. In DNA form, the CDR3 reads TGCGCCAGCAGCCGACAGGCGAGCTCCTACGAGCAGTACTTC.

This clonotype was detected only a few times. The chain uses TRBV7-3 and TRBJ2-2; D not certain. CDR3 length: 14 residues. V lost 3 bases, J lost 1 base, and 6 bases lay in between. Per germline, CDR1 SGHTA and CDR2 FQGTGA. CDR3 nucleotide sequence: TGTGCCAGCAGCTTCTCAGGGAACACCGGGGAGCTGTTTTTT. This codes for CASSFSGNTGELFF.

The V gene is TRBV4-3, the J gene TRBJ1-5, with D possibly being TRBD1 (5 bases). Trimming took 3 bases from V and 5 from J, leaving 17 bases between them. Germline V CDR1 and CDR2: LGHNA, YSLEER. The CDR3 contains 16 residues. The CDR3, as DNA: TGCGCCAGCAGCCAGAGCCTCGGGGGAGGTGATCAGCCCCAGCATTTT. It encodes CASSQSLGGGDQPQHF.

The chain employs TRBV7-6 and TRBJ1-1, with 7 bases aligning to TRBD1. The ends lost 5 bases at V and 1 base at J; junction bases unmatched: 1. Germline V gene lookup returns CDR1 SGHVS and CDR2 FNYEAQ. The CDR3 covers 13 residues. CDR3 in amino acids: CASSRTGNTEAFF. CDR3 bases: TGTGCCAGCAGCAGGACAGGGAACACTGAAGCTTTCTTT.

The chain joins TRBV10-3 to TRBJ1-1; tentatively, D is TRBD1 (6 bases). Germline CDR1 ENHRY, CDR2 SYGVKD. V shed 8 bases and J shed 4 bases, with 11 bases lying between them. CDR3 length: 12 residues. The CDR3 loop is CAIGSGATEAFF. As DNA, the CDR3 is TGTGCCATCGGGTCGGGGGCCACTGAAGCTTTCTTT.

Turning to this clonotype: The junction and the germline gene differ at one end; a read error may be behind it. The chain employs TRBV7-7 and TRBJ2-5, with D perhaps matching TRBD2 (6 bases). This CDR3 is built from 13 residues. Per the germline V gene, CDR1 is SSHAT and CDR2 is FNYEAQ (reference sequence). CDR3 residues: CASSQGLQETQYF. In DNA form, the CDR3 reads TGTGCTAGCAGCCAGGGACTCCAAGAGACCCAGTACTTC.